The next 14 T cell receptor beta chains were all read from a single sample in a study of T cell responses to AZD1222 COVID-19 vaccine. The method was immunoSEQ multiplex PCR; TCRdb's version includes in-frame clones alone and lacks a portion of them. The sample contains 130,000 or so clones, about 86% of which appear only once. Material: peripheral blood, obtained on day 0 of AZD1222 vaccination. All receptors come from an adult in good health.

This chain connects TRBV3-1 (or the pseudogene TRBV3-2) to TRBJ2-6; 7 positions match TRBD1. The CDR3 covers 16 residues. The germline CDR1 and CDR2 sequences are LGHDT and YNNKEL (reference sequence). V trimming: 6 bases; J trimming: 1 base; junction bases outside the gene matches: 6. The DNA for the CDR3 is TGTGCCAGCAGTAGGACACAGGGGTCTGGGGCCAACGTCCTGACTTTC. It codes for CASSRTQGSGANVLTF.

The rearrangement uses TRBV5-4 and TRBJ1-2, with 8 nucleotides matching TRBD1. There are 14 residues in the CDR3. Trimming cost V 5 bases and J 5 bases; bases outside gene matches: 8. Germline V gene lookup returns CDR1 SGHNT and CDR2 YYREEE (reference sequence). The CDR3 spells CASRIQGAKYGYTF. CDR3 nucleotides: TGTGCCAGCAGAATTCAGGGGGCCAAGTATGGCTACACCTTC.

The J gene is TRBJ2-1, the V gene TRBV2; TRBD2 matches at 7 bases. The J segment lost 0 bases and the V segment lost 10 bases, leaving 6 bases of the junction unmatched. There are 14 residues in the CDR3. The germline gives CDR1 SNHLY, CDR2 FYNNEI. CDR3 sequence: CAISGLSSYNEQFF. In DNA form, the CDR3 reads TGTGCCATTAGCGGGTTAAGCTCCTACAATGAGCAGTTCTTC. Drawing the rest from reference TRBV2 and TRBJ2-1, the complete variable domain is EPEVTQTPSHQVTQMGQEVILRCVPISNHLYFYWYRQILGQKVEFLVSFYNNEISEKSEIFDDQFSVERPDGSNFTLKIRSTKLEDSAMYFCAISGLSSYNEQFFGPGTRLTVL.

J is TRBJ2-7 and V is TRBV12-3 or TRBV12-4, with D possibly being TRBD1 (6 bases). The CDR3 length is 13 residues. The germline V and J ends were trimmed by 6 bases and 6 bases, with 15 bases remaining between them. The CDR3 here is CASSRDILLEQYF. CDR3 DNA sequence: TGTGCCAGCAGCCGGGACATTCTCCTCGAGCAGTACTTC.

This chain connects TRBV5-4 to TRBJ1-6; no reliable D call. Looked up from germline, CDR1 is SGHNT and CDR2 is YYREEE (reference sequence). V lost 0 bases to trimming and J lost 9 bases, with 4 bases between them. The CDR3 runs 12 residues. Here the CDR3 reads CASSLVGSPLHF. The DNA of the CDR3 is TGTGCCAGCAGCTTGGTGGGTTCACCCCTCCACTTT. Full variable domain (rest looked up from reference TRBV5-4 and TRBJ1-6): ETGVTQSPTHLIKTRGQQVTLRCSSQSGHNTVSWYQQALGQGPQFIFQYYREEENGRGNFPPRFSGLQFPNYSSELNVNALELDDSALYLCASSLVGSPLHFGNGTRLTVT.

The chain uses TRBV3-1 (or the pseudogene TRBV3-2) and TRBJ2-4; D perhaps matches TRBD2 (5 bases). Germline CDR1 and CDR2: LGHDT and YNNKEL (reference sequence). This CDR3 spans 14 amino acids. The V and J ends lost 1 base and 2 bases respectively, with 6 bases between them. CDR3 sequence reads: CASSQAGSKNIQYF. Here the CDR3 DNA reads TGTGCCAGCAGCCAAGCGGGGTCCAAAAACATTCAGTACTTC.

The chain recombines TRBV6-5 with TRBJ2-3, with 7 bases aligning to TRBD2. The germline gives CDR1 MNHEY, CDR2 SVGAGI. CDR3 length: 15 amino acids. The V gene end was trimmed by 7 bases and the J gene end by 0 bases; junction bases not matched to a gene: 7. For the CDR3, the DNA is TGTGCCAGCACCCCGGGAGGATCTAGCACAGATACGCAGTATTTT. The encoded protein is CASTPGGSSTDTQYF.

This clone was detected once. The V gene is TRBV19, the J gene TRBJ2-3, with TRBD1 matching 7 bases. The CDR3 extends over 14 amino acids. V gave up 7 bases and J gave up 4 bases; unmatched junction bases: 8. Germline V lookup: CDR1 LNHDA, CDR2 SQIVND (reference sequence). CDR3 sequence: CASMQGDRADTQYF. In DNA form, the CDR3 reads TGTGCCAGTATGCAGGGGGACCGGGCAGATACGCAGTATTTT.

The V call is TRBV7-8, the J call TRBJ2-2; D may correspond to TRBD1 or TRBD2 (5 bases each). V lost 6 bases to trimming and J lost 8 bases, with 22 bases between them. This CDR3 contains 16 residues. Per germline, CDR1 SGHVS and CDR2 FQNEAQ. CDR3 loop: CASSFGRDPRLGELFF. Here the CDR3 DNA reads TGTGCCAGCAGTTTCGGCCGGGACCCGAGATTGGGGGAGCTGTTTTTT.

The V and J genes are TRBV6-1 and TRBJ1-5; 7 bases align to TRBD1. The V gene's germline CDR1 is MNHNS and CDR2 SASEGT. The CDR3 has 15 amino acids. After removal of 1 base from V and 7 bases from J, the junction contained 7 bases not matched to a gene. CDR3 DNA: TGTGCCAGCAGTGAAGGCACAGGGGCGGGGCAGCCCCAGCATTTT. It is translated as CASSEGTGAGQPQHF.

This chain links TRBV24-1 with TRBJ1-5, with D possibly being TRBD1 (6 bases). This CDR3 spans 15 amino acids. The germline gives CDR1 KGHDR, CDR2 SFDVKD. Trimming removed 3 bases at V and 5 bases at J, with 13 bases between. CDR3 DNA: TGTGCCACCAGTGATACAGGGTTAGGCCATCAGCCCCAGCATTTT. Amino acids: CATSDTGLGHQPQHF.

This clone has a single count. DNA for the CDR3: TGTGCCAGCAGTGAATCGGGGAGTGGCTCACCCCTCCACTTT. Its translation is CASSESGSGSPLHF. This chain links TRBV2 with TRBJ1-6; D is unresolved. The germline V and J ends were trimmed by 2 bases and 10 bases, with 12 bases remaining between them. This CDR3 region has 14 residues. The germline V gene has CDR1 SNHLY and CDR2 FYNNEI.

V gene TRBV12-3 or TRBV12-4 combines with J gene TRBJ1-2, with D unclear. The CDR3 sequence is 13 residues long. Trimming cost V 7 bases and J 0 bases, with 9 bases left between them. The CDR3 sequence: CASTPLTNYGYTF. For the CDR3, the DNA is TGTGCCAGCACCCCGTTGACTAACTATGGCTACACCTTC.

This clone has more than one count but fewer than ten. This sequence joins TRBV7-9 and TRBJ2-1; D may correspond to TRBD1 or TRBD2 (5 bases each). Germline loops: CDR1 SEHNR, CDR2 FQNEAQ (reference sequence). The ends were cut back, 7 bases at V and 5 bases at J, with 15 bases in the middle. The CDR3 consists of 14 residues. The CDR3 region is CASTRDGGDNEQFF. CDR3 DNA: TGTGCCAGCACCCGGGACGGAGGAGACAATGAGCAGTTCTTC.